What follows are 27 T cell receptor beta chains derived from one specimen sequenced in a study of T cell clusters in autoimmune cytopenias. TRB amplification used approximately 250 ng of peripheral blood genomic DNA. TRB was amplified by touch-down multiplex PCR, primer pools A and B combined. From the multiplex PCR reads, TCRdb lists one entry per CDR3 protein and no DNA. The sample data list under 8,000 distinct CDR3 sequences. These data were also filed under a second study, of T cell repertoires in aging, cancer and after chemotherapy.

Sequenced input: peripheral blood. Receptor source: a human donor in good health.

The genes are TRBV27 and TRBJ1-5. The CDR3 is 18 amino acids. Germline loops: CDR1 MNHEY, CDR2 SMNVEV (reference sequence). The CDR3 sequence is CASSLSVWSSGSNQPQHF.

V usage is TRBV12-3 or TRBV12-4 and J usage is TRBJ2-1; TCRdb proposes TRBD2, but this gene call is untestable without DNA. This CDR3 has 13 amino acids. This chain's CDR3 is CASRLLLASEQFF.

This rearrangement joins TRBV6-4 to TRBJ1-2; TCRdb picks TRBD1, but there is no DNA to check that call. Germline V gives CDR1 MRHNA, CDR2 SNTAGT. The CDR3 spans 15 residues. The CDR3 is CASSDTGQALRGYTF.

The V and J genes are TRBV19 and TRBJ1-2; without DNA, the TCRdb call of TRBD1 cannot be checked. Germline CDR1 LNHDA, CDR2 SQIVND (reference sequence). This CDR3 has 15 amino acids. CDR3 sequence reads: CASRETGGFDYGYTF.

Measured by frequency, this clonotype is medium-sized. This sequence joins TRBV19 and TRBJ2-7. Germline V gives CDR1 LNHDA, CDR2 SQIVND (reference sequence). This CDR3 region has 13 residues. The CDR3 region is CASRFEVTGEQYF.

The rearrangement joins TRBV19 to TRBJ1-6; TCRdb returns TRBD1, unconfirmable since there is no DNA. CDR3 length equals 16 residues. From germline, CDR1 is LNHDA and CDR2 SQIVND (reference sequence). This chain's CDR3 is CASMEWGISYNSPLHF.

This CDR3 reads CATPTEQETQYF. This chain links TRBV6-1 with TRBJ2-5; TCRdb's assignment of TRBD1 cannot be checked, as there is no DNA. The CDR3 length is 12 residues. Germline V gene data show CDR1 as MNHNS and CDR2 as SASEGT.

By frequency, this clonotype registers medium-sized. The rearrangement uses TRBV6-6 and TRBJ2-2; TCRdb's assignment of TRBD2 cannot be checked, as there is no DNA. The CDR3 sequence is 15 residues long. CDR1 is MNHNY and CDR2 is SVGAGI in the germline V gene (reference sequence). CDR3 sequence: CASSYRGANTGELFF.

The gene calls are TRBV27 and TRBJ1-2; TCRdb returns TRBD1, unconfirmable since there is no DNA. CDR1 MNHEY and CDR2 SMNVEV come from the germline V gene (reference sequence). The CDR3 runs 16 residues. CDR3 residues: CASSRRGDDPNYGYTF.

The rearrangement uses TRBV6-4 and TRBJ2-3. CDR1 and CDR2 from the germline V gene are MRHNA and SNTAGT. CDR3 length: 13 amino acids. CDR3: CASSELGTDTQYF.

This clonotype registers medium-sized by frequency. V is TRBV12-3 or TRBV12-4 and J is TRBJ2-5; the D gene TCRdb calls, TRBD2, cannot be checked with no DNA. The CDR3 runs to 14 residues. CDR3 sequence reads: CASSANLGGETQYF.

By frequency, this clonotype is medium-sized (0.01 to 0.1%). The chain combines TRBV29-1 with TRBJ1-6; TCRdb's D call of TRBD1 is untestable without DNA. The CDR3 is made up of 14 amino acids. CDR1 is SQVTM, CDR2 ANQGSEA, per germline. CDR3 in amino acids: CSVGTGAYNSPLHF.

This rearrangement joins TRBV10-3 to TRBJ2-3; absent DNA, TCRdb's TRBD1 call cannot be checked. The CDR3 covers 15 residues. The germline V gene encodes CDR1 ENHRY and CDR2 SYGVKD. CDR3 in amino acids: CAIRDRAVSTDTQYF.

The chain combines TRBV5-6 with TRBJ2-1. The CDR3 is made up of 15 amino acids. Germline V CDR1 and CDR2: SGHDT, YYEEEE. The CDR3 spells CASSRVGQPYNEQFF. Using reference TRBV5-6 and TRBJ2-1 for the parts outside the CDR3, the full variable domain is DAGVTQSPTHLIKTRGQQVTLRCSPKSGHDTVSWYQQALGQGPQFIFQYYEEEERQRGNFPDRFSGHQFPNYSSELNVNALLLGDSALYLCASSRVGQPYNEQFFGPGTRLTVL.

The chain recombines TRBV5-4 with TRBJ1-2; TCRdb indicates TRBD1, and absent DNA this call remains unverified. The germline gives CDR1 SGHNT, CDR2 YYREEE (reference sequence). This CDR3 comprises 14 residues. The CDR3 region is CASSLKTGSYGYTF.

V is TRBV19 and J is TRBJ1-6; TCRdb's assignment of TRBD1 cannot be checked, as there is no DNA. The CDR3 is 14 amino acids. Per germline, CDR1 LNHDA and CDR2 SQIVND (reference sequence). Here the CDR3 reads CASSSGGWNSPLHF.

This clonotype shows up as medium-sized by frequency. The chain combines TRBV6-5 with TRBJ2-6; without DNA, the TCRdb call of TRBD2 cannot be checked. Per germline, CDR1 MNHEY and CDR2 SVGAGI. CDR3 length: 15 amino acids. CDR3 sequence: CASSRTISGANVLTF.

This clonotype is called medium-sized (0.01 to 0.1%) based on its frequency. The chain uses TRBV29-1 and TRBJ1-2. The CDR3 totals 11 residues. CDR1 SQVTM and CDR2 ANQGSEA come from the germline V gene. The CDR3 protein is CSVASDYGYTF.

The genes are TRBV27 and TRBJ1-6; without DNA, the TCRdb call of TRBD1 cannot be checked. CDR1 is MNHEY and CDR2 is SMNVEV in the germline V gene (reference sequence). The CDR3 contains 14 residues. This CDR3 is CASSFGRENSPLHF.

CDR3 loop: CASSQAGVSYEQYF. This chain connects TRBV7-9 to TRBJ2-7; TCRdb selects TRBD1, and the lack of DNA leaves this call unchecked. Germline V CDR1 and CDR2: SEHNR, FQNEAQ (reference sequence). CDR3 length: 14 residues.

The chain combines TRBV5-4 with TRBJ1-2; TCRdb selects TRBD1, and the lack of DNA leaves this call unchecked. The CDR3 is 14 amino acids. Germline V CDR1 and CDR2: SGHNT, YYREEE (reference sequence). The CDR3 region is CASSSARERYGYTF.

V is TRBV6-1 and J is TRBJ2-5; TCRdb names TRBD2, which stays unverified in the absence of DNA. The CDR3 loop spans 14 amino acids. CDR1 is MNHNS, CDR2 SASEGT, per germline. This chain's CDR3 is CASRASGGIETQYF.

In terms of frequency, this clonotype is medium-sized. CDR3 in amino acids: CASSIPGGPSTDTQYF. The chain employs TRBV19 and TRBJ2-3; TCRdb selects TRBD2, and the lack of DNA leaves this call unchecked. This CDR3 is built from 16 residues. Germline CDR1 and CDR2: LNHDA and SQIVND (reference sequence).

The chain carries TRBV13 and TRBJ1-4; TCRdb's D gene call, TRBD1, goes unchecked for lack of DNA. The CDR3 has 14 residues. Per germline, CDR1 PRHDT and CDR2 FYEKMQ (reference sequence). The CDR3 region is CASSLATGVEKLFF.

The CDR3 is CASSRTEKLFF. This chain uses TRBV12-3 or TRBV12-4 with TRBJ1-4; the D call from TCRdb, TRBD1, cannot be confirmed without DNA. This CDR3 is built from 11 residues.

This clonotype registers medium-sized by frequency. This chain uses TRBV18 with TRBJ1-4; TCRdb calls TRBD1, which cannot be checked without DNA. The CDR3 consists of 19 residues. Germline V CDR1 and CDR2: KGHSH, LQKENI. This chain's CDR3 is CASSPPNDGNRGRTEKLFF.

Measured by frequency, this clonotype is medium-sized. The V gene is TRBV19, the J gene TRBJ1-5. This CDR3 is built from 15 residues. Germline-derived CDR1 and CDR2 are LNHDA and SQIVND (reference sequence). Here the CDR3 reads CASSIAAEGNQPQHF.